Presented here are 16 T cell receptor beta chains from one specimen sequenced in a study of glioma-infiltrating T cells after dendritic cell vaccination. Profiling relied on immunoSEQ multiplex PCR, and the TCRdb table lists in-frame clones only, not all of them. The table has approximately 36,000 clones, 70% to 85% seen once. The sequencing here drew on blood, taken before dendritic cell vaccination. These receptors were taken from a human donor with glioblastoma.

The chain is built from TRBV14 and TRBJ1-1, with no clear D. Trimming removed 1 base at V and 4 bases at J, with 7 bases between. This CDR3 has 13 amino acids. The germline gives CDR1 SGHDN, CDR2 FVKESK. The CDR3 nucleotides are TGTGCCAGCAGCCAAGTCAGGTCCACTGAAGCTTTCTTT. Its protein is CASSQVRSTEAFF.

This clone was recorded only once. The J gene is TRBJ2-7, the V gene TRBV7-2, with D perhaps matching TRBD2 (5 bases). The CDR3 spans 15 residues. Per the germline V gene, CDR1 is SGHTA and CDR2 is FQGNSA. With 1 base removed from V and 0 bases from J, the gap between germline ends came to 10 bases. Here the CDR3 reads CASSLDRGSSYEQYF. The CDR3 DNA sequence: TGTGCCAGCAGCTTAGATCGGGGAAGCTCCTACGAGCAGTACTTC.

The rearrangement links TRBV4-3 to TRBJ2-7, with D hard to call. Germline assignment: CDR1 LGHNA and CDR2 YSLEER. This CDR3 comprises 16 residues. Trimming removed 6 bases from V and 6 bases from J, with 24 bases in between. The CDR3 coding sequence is TGCGCCAGCAGTCGCAAGGAAGGTATCCCTAGAAGCGAGCAGTACTTC. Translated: CASSRKEGIPRSEQYF.

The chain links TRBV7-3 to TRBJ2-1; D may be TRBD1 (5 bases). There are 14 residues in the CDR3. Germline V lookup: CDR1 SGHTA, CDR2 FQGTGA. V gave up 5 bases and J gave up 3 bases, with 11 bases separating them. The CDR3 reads CASSLPGLYNEQFF. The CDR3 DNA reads TGTGCCAGCAGCCTCCCAGGGCTCTACAATGAGCAGTTCTTC.

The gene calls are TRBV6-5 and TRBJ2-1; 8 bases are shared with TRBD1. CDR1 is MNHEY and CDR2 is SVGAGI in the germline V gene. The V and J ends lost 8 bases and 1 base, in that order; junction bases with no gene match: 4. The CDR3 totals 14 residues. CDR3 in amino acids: CASCRQGSYNEQFF. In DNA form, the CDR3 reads TGTGCCAGCTGTCGACAGGGGTCCTACAATGAGCAGTTCTTC.

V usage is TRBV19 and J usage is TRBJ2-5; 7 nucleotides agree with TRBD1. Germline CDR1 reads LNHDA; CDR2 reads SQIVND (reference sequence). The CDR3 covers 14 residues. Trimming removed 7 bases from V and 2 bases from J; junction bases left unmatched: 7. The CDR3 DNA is TGTGCCAGTAACCAGGGACAGCCACAAGAGACCCAGTACTTC. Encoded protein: CASNQGQPQETQYF.

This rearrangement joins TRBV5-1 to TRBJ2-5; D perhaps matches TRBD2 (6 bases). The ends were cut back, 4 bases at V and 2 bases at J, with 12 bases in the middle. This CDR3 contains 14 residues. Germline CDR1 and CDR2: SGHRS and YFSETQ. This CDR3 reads CASSPRGVQETQYF. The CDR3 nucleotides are TGCGCCAGCAGCCCTCGCGGGGTTCAAGAGACCCAGTACTTC.

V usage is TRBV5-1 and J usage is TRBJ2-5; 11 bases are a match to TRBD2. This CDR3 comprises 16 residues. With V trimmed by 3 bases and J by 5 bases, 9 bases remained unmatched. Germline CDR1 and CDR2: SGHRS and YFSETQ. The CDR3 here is CASSSGGLAVGETQYF. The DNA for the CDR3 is TGCGCCAGCAGCTCAGGGGGACTAGCGGTAGGGGAGACCCAGTACTTC.

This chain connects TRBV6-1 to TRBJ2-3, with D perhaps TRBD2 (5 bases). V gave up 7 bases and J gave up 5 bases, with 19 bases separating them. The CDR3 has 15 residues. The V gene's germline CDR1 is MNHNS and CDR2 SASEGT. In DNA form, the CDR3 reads TGTGCCAGCATACGGGTTGGCGGACGGGGAGATACGCAGTATTTT. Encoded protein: CASIRVGGRGDTQYF.

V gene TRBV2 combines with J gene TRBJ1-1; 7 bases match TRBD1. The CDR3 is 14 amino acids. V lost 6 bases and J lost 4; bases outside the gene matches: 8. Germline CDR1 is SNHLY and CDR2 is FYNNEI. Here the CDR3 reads CASRSETGITEAFF. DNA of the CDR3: TGTGCCAGCAGATCGGAGACAGGGATCACTGAAGCTTTCTTT. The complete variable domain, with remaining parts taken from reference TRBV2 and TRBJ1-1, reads EPEVTQTPSHQVTQMGQEVILRCVPISNHLYFYWYRQILGQKVEFLVSFYNNEISEKSEIFDDQFSVERPDGSNFTLKIRSTKLEDSAMYFCASRSETGITEAFFGQGTRLTVV.

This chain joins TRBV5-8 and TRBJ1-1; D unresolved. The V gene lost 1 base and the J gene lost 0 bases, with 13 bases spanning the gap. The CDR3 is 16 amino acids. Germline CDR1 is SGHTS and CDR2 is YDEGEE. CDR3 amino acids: CASSLWARALNTEAFF. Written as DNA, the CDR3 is TGTGCCAGCAGCTTGTGGGCCCGTGCCTTGAACACTGAAGCTTTCTTT. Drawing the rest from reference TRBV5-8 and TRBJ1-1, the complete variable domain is EAGVTQSPTHLIKTRGQQATLRCSPISGHTSVYWYQQALGLGLQFLLWYDEGEERNRGNFPPRFSGRQFPNYSSELNVNALELEDSALYLCASSLWARALNTEAFFGQGTRLTVV.

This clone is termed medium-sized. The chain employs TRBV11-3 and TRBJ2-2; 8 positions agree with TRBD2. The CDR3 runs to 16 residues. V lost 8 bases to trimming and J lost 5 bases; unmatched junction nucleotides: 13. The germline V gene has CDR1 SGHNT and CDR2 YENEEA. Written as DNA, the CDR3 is TGTGCCAGCGGGGGTGCCCGGGGGGGAGATACCGGGGAGCTGTTTTTT. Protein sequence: CASGGARGGDTGELFF.

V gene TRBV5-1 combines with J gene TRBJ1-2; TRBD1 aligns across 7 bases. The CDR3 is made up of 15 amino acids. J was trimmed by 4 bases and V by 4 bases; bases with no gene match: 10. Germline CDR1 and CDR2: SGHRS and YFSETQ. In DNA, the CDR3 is TGCGCCAGCAGCCCCGGACAGGCCCAGACCTATGGCTACACCTTC. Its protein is CASSPGQAQTYGYTF.

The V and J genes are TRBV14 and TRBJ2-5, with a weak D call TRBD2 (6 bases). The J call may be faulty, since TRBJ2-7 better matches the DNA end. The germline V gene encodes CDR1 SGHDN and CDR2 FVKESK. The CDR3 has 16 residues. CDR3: CASSQVQGLEGYEQYF. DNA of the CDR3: TGTGCCAGCAGCCAAGTGCAGGGACTTGAGGGGTACGAGCAGTACTTC.

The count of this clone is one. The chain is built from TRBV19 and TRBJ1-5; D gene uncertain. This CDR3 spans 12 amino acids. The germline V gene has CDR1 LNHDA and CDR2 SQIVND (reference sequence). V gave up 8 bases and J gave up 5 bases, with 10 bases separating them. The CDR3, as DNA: TGTGCCAGTGGGCAGCCTGATCAGCCCCAGCATTTT. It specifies CASGQPDQPQHF.

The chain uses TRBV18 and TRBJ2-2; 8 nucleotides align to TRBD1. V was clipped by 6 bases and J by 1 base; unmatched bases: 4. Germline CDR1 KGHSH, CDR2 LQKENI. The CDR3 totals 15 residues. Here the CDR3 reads CASSLGQGNTGELFF. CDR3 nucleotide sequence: TGTGCCAGCTCCCTAGGACAGGGGAACACCGGGGAGCTGTTTTTT.